The rows below give T cell receptor beta chains drawn from one sample of a study of OX40 agonist ivuxolimab in advanced cancers. Libraries were prepared by immunoSEQ multiplex PCR; TCRdb keeps only in-frame clonotypes and omits some of them. There are tens of thousands of clones in the sample; more than 75% occur only once, and 4.5% to 6% lies in the top ten. The sample was CD4+ or CD8+ T cells sorted from blood, taken in a trial of the OX40 agonist ivuxolimab. Receptors were obtained from an adult with an advanced solid tumor such as melanoma, head and neck, liver or kidney cancer. The CDR3 runs from the conserved cysteine through the conserved F or W. A D gene is named only where the DNA matches it firmly. Size is stated for part of the rows, as once, few or many counts, or as a class when the clone is expanded.

CDR3 length: 13; clone size: few; V gene: TRBV7-2; D gene: TRBD1; J gene: TRBJ1-2; CDR3 protein: CASSRGQGYGYTF; CDR3 DNA: TGTGCCAGCAGCCGGGGACAGGGGTATGGCTACACCTTC
CDR3 length: 14; clone size: .; V gene: TRBV5-8; D gene: TRBD1; J gene: TRBJ2-7; CDR3 protein: CASSQGQGTYEQYF; CDR3 DNA: TGTGCCAGCAGCCAAGGACAGGGAACCTACGAGCAGTACTTC
CDR3 length: 14; clone size: .; V gene: TRBV28; D gene: TRBD1; J gene: TRBJ2-7; CDR3 protein: CASTTGQGAYEQYF; CDR3 DNA: TGTGCCAGCACTACAGGACAGGGGGCCTACGAGCAGTACTTC
CDR3 length: 12; clone size: .; V gene: TRBV7-2; D gene: .; J gene: TRBJ2-7; CDR3 protein: CASSPTKYEQYF; CDR3 DNA: TGTGCCAGCAGCCCAACAAAGTACGAGCAGTACTTC
CDR3 length: 15; clone size: .; V gene: TRBV18; D gene: TRBD1; J gene: TRBJ2-7; CDR3 protein: CASSRTGTGGNEQYF; CDR3 DNA: TGTGCCAGCTCACGAACCGGGACAGGGGGGAACGAGCAGTACTTC
CDR3 length: 15; clone size: .; V gene: TRBV5-1; D gene: .; J gene: TRBJ2-2; CDR3 protein: CASSLVRGNAGELFF; CDR3 DNA: TGCGCCAGCAGCTTGGTCAGGGGCAACGCCGGGGAGCTGTTTTTT
CDR3 length: 13; clone size: .; V gene: TRBV29-1; D gene: .; J gene: TRBJ1-1; CDR3 protein: CSVGVQGNTEAFF; CDR3 DNA: TGCAGCGTTGGGGTACAGGGGAACACTGAAGCTTTCTTT
CDR3 length: 19; clone size: medium-sized; V gene: TRBV2; D gene: .; J gene: TRBJ1-6; CDR3 protein: CASTGGHLERLSYNSPLHF; CDR3 DNA: TGTGCCAGCACGGGCGGACACCTAGAAAGACTCTCCTATAATTCACCCCTCCACTTT
CDR3 length: 14; clone size: .; V gene: TRBV28; D gene: TRBD2; J gene: TRBJ2-1; CDR3 protein: CASSTSGAYNEQFF; CDR3 DNA: TGTGCCAGCAGTACTAGCGGGGCCTACAATGAGCAGTTCTTC
CDR3 length: 13; clone size: .; V gene: TRBV6-1; D gene: .; J gene: TRBJ1-2; CDR3 protein: CASSAGWTYGYTF; CDR3 DNA: TGTGCCAGCAGTGCGGGCTGGACCTATGGCTACACCTTC
CDR3 length: 13; clone size: few; V gene: TRBV5-1; D gene: TRBD1; J gene: TRBJ1-1; CDR3 protein: CASSLGGGEGAFF; CDR3 DNA: TGCGCCAGCAGCTTGGGAGGGGGCGAGGGAGCTTTCTTT
CDR3 length: 14; clone size: .; V gene: TRBV4-2; D gene: .; J gene: TRBJ2-7; CDR3 protein: CASSQETGPYEQYF; CDR3 DNA: TGTGCCAGCAGCCAAGAGACAGGTCCCTACGAGCAGTACTTC
CDR3 length: 14; clone size: .; V gene: TRBV5-1; D gene: TRBD1; J gene: TRBJ2-7; CDR3 protein: CASSPGQVFYEQYF; CDR3 DNA: TGCGCCAGCAGCCCGGGACAGGTCTTCTACGAGCAGTACTTC
CDR3 length: 16; clone size: .; V gene: TRBV27; D gene: TRBD1; J gene: TRBJ2-1; CDR3 protein: CASSLLGRRGKREQFF; CDR3 DNA: TGTGCCAGCAGTTTATTAGGGCGCAGGGGGAAGAGGGAGCAGTTCTTC
CDR3 length: 14; clone size: .; V gene: TRBV6-6; D gene: TRBD2; J gene: TRBJ2-1; CDR3 protein: CASIREGVSDEQFF; CDR3 DNA: TGTGCCAGCATCCGGGAGGGCGTTTCGGATGAGCAGTTCTTC
CDR3 length: 11; clone size: .; V gene: TRBV29-1; D gene: .; J gene: TRBJ1-3; CDR3 protein: CSATSEDTIYF; CDR3 DNA: TGCAGCGCCACCTCTGAGGACACCATATATTTT